This T cell receptor (beta chain) derives from a study of cytomegalovirus exposure and HLA in healthy donors (dated by TCRdb to about 2017). About the investigation overall: According to a later analysis, one platform produced both the 100 to 150 validation repertoires and the 670 or so repertoires of the first cohort. The aim of the study was to test whether cataloging public T cell receptors could identify signatures of past pathogen exposure. In addition to the first cohort of 650 to 800 subjects, a separate validation cohort of approximately 130 different subjects was used. To predict cytomegalovirus infection status, the study combined high-throughput TCR immunosequencing, statistical association of individual TCRs with disease status, and machine learning.

The donors belonged to the validation cohort of roughly 120 subjects, which was separate from the approximately 700-subject first cohort. Overall study outcomes, separate from this receptor: Most TCR sequences were observed very rarely across donors, whereas some public TCRs were present in many individuals. In vitro tests confirmed that a few of the cytomegalovirus-associated TCR beta chains recognize cytomegalovirus antigens. Of the cluster scores, 90% to 95% were above 0 in a later analysis, which found that TCRs clustered in the first cohort also tended to co-occur in the approximately 130 validation repertoires. The authors suggested that the approach could potentially be extended to other disease states and immunological phenotypes. In the study, some 180 TCR beta chains were listed as associated with cytomegalovirus. All 130 or so repertoires were used to score co-occurrence in the validation cohort in a later analysis, because that analysis had no HLA typing for the cohort. The classifier was reported to diagnose cytomegalovirus status with high specificity and sensitivity in both the original cohort and the validation cohort.

As for this clone: Its antigen has not been determined. No base quality information exists; no much larger clone differs at one position.

V ends up 1 base short and J 4 bases short, with an unmatched junction base count of 5. The CDR3 contains 14 residues, cysteine and phenylalanine counted. The retained sequence is limited to the CDR3, 42 bases, with the frame set at the first base. The germline V gene (reference sequence) yields GTSNPN for CDR1 and SVGIG for CDR2. The library relied on the immunoSEQ multiplex PCR assay. Regarding the original processing steps: A statistical classification framework was built to diagnose cytomegalovirus status from the catalog of TCR beta chain sequences. TCRdb limited this immuneACCESS table to in-frame rearrangements with V and J called. A share of clones is missing; checked studies link under half to unresolved V genes, and the rest is unexplained. D and trimming were read from the DNA, whereas the V and J calls and clone size are those reported in that table. A total of fewer than 100,000 clones appear in this sample, roughly 93% of them only once. The ten top clones hold less than 2.5% of the sample.

The sample consisted of PBMCs. The receptor was isolated from a man younger than 40 in good health and CMV-seronegative. Recombination linked TRBV30 to TRBJ2-7, with 9 bases aligning to TRBD2. CDR3 reads: CAWSGHSGSYEQYF. The DNA sequence is TGTGCCTGGAGTGGGCATAGCGGGAGTTACGAGCAGTACTTC. With the portions outside the CDR3 filled from the reference TRBV30 and TRBJ2-7 genes, the complete variable region becomes SQTIHQWPATLVQPVGSPLSLECTVEGTSNPNLYWYRQAAGRGLQLLFYSVGIGQISSEVPQNLSASRPQDRQFILSSKKLLLSDSGFYLCAWSGHSGSYEQYFGPGTRLTVT.